The present TCR beta chain was sequenced within a study of cytomegalovirus exposure and HLA in healthy donors. Study observations and caveats: Later work found most CMV-associated TCR beta chains apparently HLA-restricted.

Note on this clone: Its matching antigen is unknown. At one boundary the junction diverges from the germline segment, which might be a read error.

CDR1 is SGHAT and CDR2 is FQNNGV in the germline V gene. This CDR3 spans 13 amino acids. Amplification used 60 Vbeta primers and 13 Jbeta primers. The protocol was immunoSEQ multiplex PCR, while the TCRdb copy is restricted to in-frame clones and leaves out a portion. The table has over 110,000 clones, 82% seen once; the top ten hold over 2.5%. The V gene is TRBV11-2, the J gene TRBJ1-1; D possibly corresponds to TRBD1 (6 bases). The source of this sequence is a male donor in good health and CMV-seronegative. Sequencing was performed on PBMCs. CDR3 residues: CASSGTQIRTAVF. In DNA, the CDR3 is TGTGCCAGCAGCGGGACCCAAATACGGACAGCAGTCTTT.